One T cell receptor beta chain is described in this entry. This clonotype has only a few counts. Its specific antigen is unknown. The record has no base qualities; no much larger clone is one base away. These data come from a study of CD8 T cells in ankylosing spondylitis (dated by TCRdb to about 2017). Context from the whole study: The study profiled T cell receptor beta repertoires in healthy donors and ankylosing spondylitis patients to find disease-linked TCR variants. In total, the full study cohort was made up of approximately 99 healthy donors and about two dozen ankylosing spondylitis patients. Samples of peripheral blood were taken, and for ankylosing spondylitis patients, synovial fluid was collected as well.

Including the terminal cysteine and phenylalanine, the CDR3 comprises 13 residues. The kept DNA is CDR3 alone, 39 bases in frame from the first base. V is shortened by 6 bases, J by 7 bases, and the region joining them spans 12 bases. As encoded in the germline V gene (reference sequence), CDR1 is MNHNY while CDR2 is SVGAGI. What the authors observed across the whole study: Blood from ankylosing spondylitis patients appeared to be characterized by a TCR beta motif made up of several highly homologous amino acid variants. Significant enrichment of the disease-linked clones was reported in matched synovial fluid samples from ankylosing spondylitis patients. Some motif variants had previously been reported in the synovial fluid and blood of reactive arthritis patients, which suggests shared mechanisms of disease initiation. The disease-linked clones showed a CD8+ phenotype and occurred at relatively low frequencies in peripheral blood.

TCRdb lists the instrument as Illumina HiSeq 2500. Quantitative 5'-RACE with molecular barcodes was the method used to prepare the TCR beta libraries. Concerning the study's data processing: A new computational method based on a probabilistic model of VDJ rearrangement was used to identify disease-linked TCR variants. TCRdb handled the public reads itself, with Q25 trimming in fastp and clone calling in MiXCR, and kept productive beta chains. CDR3 protein sequences are deduplicated, and each keeps its most common genes and DNA. The V and J calls reflect TCRdb's pipeline rather than the authors' work. The sample contains just under 550,000 distinct CDR3 sequences, more than 9.5% of them found a single time. Approximately 6.3% of the sample goes to the ten largest clones.

Material for sequencing was blood, either unsorted or a sorted T cell fraction (not recorded which). This sequence originates from a male donor with ankylosing spondylitis. The chain is made from TRBV6-6 and TRBJ1-4; possibly the D gene is TRBD1, per 6 matching bases. The CDR3 here reads CASRQGLGEKLFF. The DNA sequence is as follows: TGTGCCAGCAGGCAGGGGTTAGGTGAAAAACTGTTTTTT.